This T cell receptor beta chain was captured in a study of blood T cell repertoires in COVID-19. Across the whole study: Acute and convalescent COVID-19 samples came from the United States, Italy and Spain. PBMCs, B-cell-depleted T cells, or T cells were the source of the cDNA or gDNA that made up the material.

Assay: immunoSEQ multiplex PCR; the TCRdb copy retains only in-frame clones and omits some. The table shows some 200,000 clones, with 94% occurring only once. The CDR3 loop spans 17 amino acids. Trimming at V came to 3 bases and at J to 3 bases, leaving 6 bases not matched to a gene. Germline CDR1 SGDLS, CDR2 YYNGEE. The TCR comes from a man under 40 with COVID-19, enrolled during active disease. J is TRBJ2-3 and V is TRBV9, with TRBD2 identical over 14 bases. Material: peripheral blood. CDR3: CASSGRTSGGSTDTQYF. DNA for the CDR3: TGTGCCAGCAGCGGCCGGACTAGCGGGGGGTCGACAGATACGCAGTATTTT. Full variable domain (remainder filled in from reference TRBV9 and TRBJ2-3): DSGVTQTPKHLITATGQRVTLRCSPRSGDLSVYWYQQSLDQGLQFLIQYYNGEERAKGNILERFSAQQFPDLHSELNLSSLELGDSALYFCASSGRTSGGSTDTQYFGPGTRLTVL.